The 19 T cell receptor beta chains listed next were all sequenced from one sample in a study of glioma-infiltrating T cells. Using RNA template, CDR3s of TCR alpha and beta were amplified with iRepertoire arm-PCR. Each CDR3 protein is one row after TCRdb ran MiXCR on the multiplex PCR reads. Among 150,000 to 200,000 distinct CDR3 sequences, under 55% were seen once, and the ten largest hold 5% to 5.5%. The sequenced material came from glioma tissue, nonneoplastic brain tissue, or PBMCs (not recorded which). Source of these receptors: a human donor with low-grade glioma or glioblastoma, undergoing nonglioma brain surgery, or in good health (not recorded which).

This clonotype showed up just once. A read error may produce the germline difference seen at one junction end. The CDR3: CASSYPAGFGDNVLTF. The CDR3 DNA reads as TGTGCCAGCAGTTACCCTGCAGGGTTTGGGGACAACGTCCTGACTTTC. The chain combines TRBV6-6 with TRBJ2-6; tentative D call: TRBD1 (5 bases). The length of the CDR3 is 16 residues. Per the germline V gene, CDR1 is MNHNY and CDR2 is SVGAGI (reference sequence).

As concerns this clonotype: With a much larger clone just one base away, this may be a read error. CDR3 sequence reads: CSARPAAETKYF. CDR3 sequence (DNA): TGCAGTGCTAGGCCGGCTGCGGAGACCAAGTACTTC. The chain carries TRBV20-1 and TRBJ2-5; D is unclear. The length of the CDR3 is 12 residues. Germline CDR1 is DFQATT and CDR2 is SNEGSKA (reference sequence).

With respect to this clonotype: Possible read error: a much larger clone is one base away. The rearrangement uses TRBV28 and TRBJ2-5, with 7 bases matching TRBD1. The CDR3 has 15 amino acids. Germline CDR1 is MDHEN and CDR2 is SYDVKM. Germline trimming cut 5 bases from V and 5 bases from J; bases unmatched to any gene: 11. CDR3 loop: CASSPGQCFGETQYF. For the CDR3, the DNA is TGTGCCAGCAGTCCGGGACAGTGCTTTGGGGAGACCCAGTACTTC.

On this clonotype: A read error may be the cause here, since a much bigger clone is one base away. The V and J genes are TRBV6-1 and TRBJ2-1; the D is unclear. The germline CDR1 and CDR2 sequences are MNHNS and SASEGT. This CDR3 has 14 residues. This chain's CDR3 is CTSSPAQVVHEQFF. The CDR3 region has the DNA TGTACCAGCAGCCCAGCTCAAGTTGTCCATGAGCAGTTCTTC.

This clonotype showed up many times. V and J are TRBV20-1 and TRBJ1-4; D call uncertain. The germline V and J ends were trimmed by 3 bases and 7 bases, with 18 bases remaining between them. The CDR3 has 15 residues. The V gene's germline CDR1 is DFQATT and CDR2 SNEGSKA (reference sequence). In DNA, the CDR3 is TGCAGTGCTAGTCCCCCCGTAGGGTCGGGTGAAAAACTGTTTTTT. Translating it yields CSASPPVGSGEKLFF.

About this clonotype itself: At one end, the junction sequence differs from germline, possibly due to a read error. The chain recombines TRBV12-3 or TRBV12-4 with TRBJ2-5, with D maybe TRBD2 (5 bases). The CDR3 consists of 16 residues. Written as DNA, the CDR3 is TGTGCCAGCAGTGACGAGACACGACGGGGTCAAGAGACCAAGTACTTC. The encoded protein is CASSDETRRGQETKYF.

Comments on this clonotype: A clone one base away is much larger, so this may be a read error. The rearrangement uses TRBV3-1 and TRBJ2-5; D is uncertain. The CDR3 is 14 amino acids. Germline assignment: CDR1 LGHDT and CDR2 YNNKEL (reference sequence). With 1 base removed from V and 3 bases from J, the gap between germline ends came to 9 bases. CDR3 region: CASSQASLEETQYF. The CDR3 coding sequence is TGTGCCAGCAGCCAAGCCAGCCTAGAAGAGACCCAGTACTTC.

This clonotype was picked up many times. The rearrangement uses TRBV6-1 and TRBJ2-7, with TRBD1 as a possible D gene (5 bases). Trimming left V 5 bases short and J 3 bases short, with 11 bases between. The CDR3 has 13 amino acids. Germline values: CDR1 MNHNS, CDR2 SASEGT. CDR3 in amino acids: CASSSPGIYEQYF. DNA of the CDR3: TGTGCCAGCAGTTCTCCAGGGATCTACGAGCAGTACTTC.

This clonotype was recorded at least ten times. The chain joins TRBV20-1 to TRBJ1-5; D unresolved. Germline V lookup: CDR1 DFQATT, CDR2 SNEGSKA (reference sequence). V shed 5 bases and J shed 0 bases, with 14 bases lying between them. This CDR3 has 15 residues. This chain's CDR3 is CSASSSPYSNQPQHF. The CDR3 DNA reads TGCAGTGCTTCATCTTCACCTTATAGCAATCAGCCCCAGCATTTT.

As regards this clonotype: Without the conserved terminal phenylalanine or tryptophan, this CDR3 likely stems from a read error. It is unclear where the CDR3 begins or ends on the DNA, so no DNA is shown, and the CDR3 is as TCRdb lists it. This sequence joins TRBV12-3 or TRBV12-4 and TRBJ2-1; the table calls TRBD2, which could not be checked here. The CDR3 length is 12 residues, termini included. CDR3 residues: CARLSRPTLALT.

The chain carries TRBV14 and TRBJ2-1; 7 nucleotides line up with TRBD1. V gave up 5 bases and J gave up 2 bases; unmatched junction bases: 9. Germline V CDR1 and CDR2: SGHDN, FVKESK. This CDR3 region has 16 residues. CDR3 bases: TGTGCCAGCAGCTCACAAGGGGGCTTAGCCTACAATGAGCAGTTCTTC. Translation: CASSSQGGLAYNEQFF.

The count of this clonotype is one. One end of the junction fails to match germline, which may point to a read error. This rearrangement joins TRBV19 to TRBJ2-1, with no clear D. The germline CDR1 and CDR2 sequences are LNHDA and SQIVND (reference sequence). The CDR3 totals 15 residues. The CDR3, as DNA: TGTACCAGTAGTATAGAAAGGAGCTCCTACAATGAGCAGTTCTTC. Translating it yields CTSSIERSSYNEQFF. Filled out from reference TRBV19 and TRBJ2-1, the complete variable domain reads DGGITQSPKYLFRKEGQNVTLSCEQNLNHDAMYWYRQDPGQGLRLIYYSQIVNDFQKGDIAEGYSVSREKKESFPLTVTSAQKNPTAFYLCTSSIERSSYNEQFFGPGTRLTVL.

Note on this clonotype: Just one base apart from a much larger clone, this may be a read error. V usage is TRBV20-1 and J usage is TRBJ2-5; 7 bases are a match to TRBD1. CDR1 DFQATT and CDR2 SNEGSKA come from the germline V gene (reference sequence). The CDR3 consists of 14 residues. V dropped 4 bases and J dropped 5; count of bases not matched to a gene: 10. The CDR3 is CSATIKGQVETQYF. The DNA for the CDR3 is TGCAGTGCTACCATTAAAGGACAGGTCGAGACCCAGTACTTC.

The V gene is TRBV14, the J gene TRBJ2-2; D is perhaps TRBD1 or TRBD2 (5 bases each). The CDR3 runs to 14 residues. Germline CDR1 and CDR2: SGHDN and FVKESK. V lost 2 bases, J lost 6 bases, and 10 bases lay in between. The CDR3 region is CASSQSRGSGELFF. The DNA of the CDR3 is TGTGCCAGCAGCCAATCGAGGGGCTCCGGGGAGCTGTTTTTT. Full variable domain (outside the CDR3, taken from reference TRBV14 and TRBJ2-2): EAGVTQFPSHSVIEKGQTVTLRCDPISGHDNLYWYRRVMGKEIKFLLHFVKESKQDESGMPNNRFLAERTGGTYSTLKVQPAELEDSGVYFCASSQSRGSGELFFGEGSRLTVL.

The J gene is TRBJ2-6, the V gene TRBV11-1; 9 bases fit TRBD1. The junction had 20 bases not matched to a gene; V was cut back by 8 bases and J by 6 bases. Germline-derived CDR1 and CDR2 are SGHAT and FQDESV (reference sequence). The CDR3 length is 19 residues. CDR3 amino acids: CASAYPRDREYKEANVLTF. The CDR3 bases are TGTGCCAGCGCGTATCCCAGGGACAGGGAGTATAAGGAGGCCAACGTCCTGACTTTC. The entire variable domain, with the rest obtained from reference TRBV11-1 and TRBJ2-6, is as follows: EAEVAQSPRYKITEKSQAVAFWCDPISGHATLYWYRQILGQGPELLVQFQDESVVDDSQLPKDRFSAERLKGVDSTLKIQPAELGDSAMYLCASAYPRDREYKEANVLTFGAGSRLTVL.

Here the CDR3 reads CASNHRATGELFF. CDR3 nucleotides: TGTGCCAGTAATCACAGGGCGACCGGGGAGCTGTTTTTT. The chain employs TRBV19 and TRBJ2-2; perhaps TRBD1 as D (6 bases). CDR3 length: 13 amino acids. Per the germline V gene, CDR1 is LNHDA and CDR2 is SQIVND (reference sequence). The ends were cut back, 7 bases at V and 5 bases at J, with 11 bases in the middle.

The chain joins TRBV24-1 to TRBJ2-1; a weak D match, TRBD1 (6 bases). Germline V lookup: CDR1 KGHDR, CDR2 SFDVKD. This CDR3 contains 17 residues. V shed 4 bases and J shed 4 bases, with 19 bases lying between them. The CDR3 DNA reads TGTGCCACCAGTGAAACCCTAGGGACATTTGCTTACAATGAGCAGTTCTTC. The encoded protein is CATSETLGTFAYNEQFF.

Of note for this clonotype: A much larger clone differs by one base, so this may be a read error. The chain employs TRBV20-1 and TRBJ2-7, with 11 bases that match TRBD1. The CDR3 is 12 residues long. The trim removed 7 bases at V and 5 bases at J, leaving 4 bases unmatched. Per germline, CDR1 DFQATT and CDR2 SNEGSKA (reference sequence). This CDR3 reads CSERTGGDEQYF. Here the CDR3 DNA reads TGCAGTGAGCGGACAGGGGGCGACGAGCAGTACTTC.

This clonotype was picked up a small number of times. V and J are TRBV14 and TRBJ2-1, with 8 bases identical to TRBD2. The CDR3 has 15 residues. CDR1 and CDR2 (germline): SGHDN, FVKESK. Losses at the gene ends were 4 bases for V and 8 bases for J; bases not matched to a gene: 10. The CDR3 bases are TGTGCCAGCAGCCCAAGCGGGGGTCGGGTCCATGAGCAGTTCTTC. Translated: CASSPSGGRVHEQFF.